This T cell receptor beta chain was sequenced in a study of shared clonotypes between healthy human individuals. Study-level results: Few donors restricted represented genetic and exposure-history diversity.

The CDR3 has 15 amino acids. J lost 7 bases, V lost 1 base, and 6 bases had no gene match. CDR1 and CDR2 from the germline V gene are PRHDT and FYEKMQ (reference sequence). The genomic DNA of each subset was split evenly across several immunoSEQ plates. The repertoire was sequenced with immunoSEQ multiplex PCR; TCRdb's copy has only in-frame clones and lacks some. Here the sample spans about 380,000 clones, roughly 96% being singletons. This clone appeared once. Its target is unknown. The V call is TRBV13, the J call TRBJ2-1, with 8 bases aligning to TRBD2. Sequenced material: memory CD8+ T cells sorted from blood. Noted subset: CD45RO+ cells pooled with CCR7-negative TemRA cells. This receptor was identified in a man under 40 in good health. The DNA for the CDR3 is TGTGCCAGCAGCTTAGTGGGACTAGAAAGGAATGAGCAGTTCTTC. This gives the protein CASSLVGLERNEQFF.